Listed here are 21 T cell receptor beta chains from one sample, sequenced in a study of monozygotic twins with cystic fibrosis. Libraries were prepared by immunoSEQ multiplex PCR; TCRdb keeps only in-frame clonotypes and omits some of them. The sample shows over 20,000 clones, 95% to 98% of them seen only once. The sample consisted of blood. Receptors were obtained from a girl between 10 and 17 years old with cystic fibrosis.

V is TRBV5-1 and J is TRBJ1-5, with 11 bases lining up with TRBD1. The CDR3 runs to 17 residues. Germline V gene data show CDR1 as SGHRS and CDR2 as YFSETQ. V shed 0 bases and J 3 bases; nucleotides not matched to a gene: 5. DNA for the CDR3: TGCGCCAGCAGCTTGGAGGACAGGGGGCTTATCAATCAGCCCCAGCATTTT. This codes for CASSLEDRGLINQPQHF.

This clone showed up just once. This sequence joins TRBV14 and TRBJ1-2; D might be TRBD1 (6 bases). Germline V CDR1 and CDR2: SGHDN, FVKESK. The V gene lost 4 bases and the J gene lost 4 bases, with 13 bases spanning the gap. The CDR3 has 14 amino acids. This CDR3 reads CASSRNTGPYGYTF. The CDR3 region has the DNA TGTGCCAGCAGCCGAAACACAGGGCCCTATGGCTACACCTTC.

This clone was observed a single time. The V call is TRBV9, the J call TRBJ2-1; possible D gene TRBD2, 6 bases. This CDR3 region has 14 residues. The V end was cut by 1 base, the J end by 8 bases, with 13 bases between. In germline, CDR1 is SGDLS, CDR2 YYNGEE. CDR3: CASSVTTSIHEQFF. Written as DNA, the CDR3 is TGTGCCAGCAGCGTAACGACTAGTATTCATGAGCAGTTCTTC.

The genes are TRBV19 and TRBJ2-2, with TRBD2 matching 10 bases. Germline loops: CDR1 LNHDA, CDR2 SQIVND (reference sequence). This CDR3 has 16 amino acids. V dropped 6 bases and J dropped 4; count of bases not matched to a gene: 8. The CDR3 nucleotides are TGTGCCAGTAGCCCTCTAGCGGGAGCGGGCACCGGGGAGCTGTTTTTT. This sequence encodes CASSPLAGAGTGELFF.

The V call is TRBV21-1, the J call TRBJ2-2; the table's D call, TRBD2, was not checked against the DNA. TRBV21-1 corresponds to a pseudogene. The CDR3 contains 17 residues. The CDR3 bases are TGTGCCAGCAACCGACTAGCGGAACTTCCGAACACCGGGGAGCTGTTTTTT. This gives the protein CASNRLAELPNTGELFF.

CDR3 protein: CASSIGQPLTYSYNEQFF. CDR3 DNA: TGTGCCAGTAGTATAGGGCAGCCTCTGACCTACTCCTACAATGAGCAGTTCTTC. The V call is TRBV19, the J call TRBJ2-1; D unresolved. Germline V lookup: CDR1 LNHDA, CDR2 SQIVND (reference sequence). V gave up 1 base and J gave up 0 bases, with 16 bases separating them. This CDR3 comprises 18 residues.

The table lists this clone with a few counts. The chain links TRBV28 to TRBJ2-1; 12 bases fit TRBD2. The CDR3 runs 14 residues. In germline, CDR1 is MDHEN, CDR2 SYDVKM. After removal of 7 bases from V and 8 bases from J, the junction contained 6 bases not matched to a gene. CDR3 sequence: CASTGLAGLHEQFF. CDR3 coding DNA: TGTGCCAGCACTGGACTAGCGGGATTACATGAGCAGTTCTTC.

The chain uses TRBV10-3 and TRBJ1-5, with 7 bases that match TRBD1. CDR3 length equals 13 residues. Germline V gene data show CDR1 as ENHRY and CDR2 as SYGVKD. The trim removed 10 bases at V and 3 bases at J, leaving 6 bases unmatched. This chain's CDR3 is CASNTGVNQPQHF. The DNA of the CDR3 is TGTGCCAGTAATACAGGGGTCAATCAGCCCCAGCATTTT.

The chain carries TRBV6-1 and TRBJ2-1; 10 nucleotides agree with TRBD2. Per germline, CDR1 MNHNS and CDR2 SASEGT. The ends lost 4 bases at V and 5 bases at J; junction bases unmatched: 2. There are 14 residues in the CDR3. The CDR3, as DNA: TGTGCCAGCAGTGTGCTAGCGGGAGACAATGAGCAGTTCTTC. Its protein is CASSVLAGDNEQFF.

This chain links TRBV30 with TRBJ2-1, with a weak D call TRBD2 (6 bases). The germline V gene has CDR1 GTSNPN and CDR2 SVGIG (reference sequence). This CDR3 is built from 14 residues. V was trimmed by 0 bases and J by 12 bases, leaving 18 bases between them. The CDR3: CAWSVRAGTGRQFF. The CDR3 coding sequence is TGTGCCTGGAGTGTACGGGCGGGAACGGGGCGGCAGTTCTTC.

The gene calls are TRBV2 and TRBJ1-2, with D uncertain. V was pared by 7 bases and J by 3 bases, with 15 bases between. The germline gives CDR1 SNHLY, CDR2 FYNNEI. The CDR3 spans 14 residues. This chain's CDR3 is CASKSRQIDYGYTF. DNA of the CDR3: TGTGCCAGCAAAAGTCGCCAGATCGACTATGGCTACACCTTC.

The chain links TRBV20-1 to TRBJ1-1, with D unclear. The CDR3 extends over 11 amino acids. The germline V gene encodes CDR1 DFQATT and CDR2 SNEGSKA (reference sequence). V was cut by 3 bases and J by 1 base, with 3 bases left in between. The CDR3 DNA is TGCAGTGCTAGCTGGAACACTGAAGCTTTCTTT. Translating gives CSASWNTEAFF.

This chain uses TRBV6-6 with TRBJ1-1; 7 bases are a match to TRBD1. This CDR3 has 16 amino acids. In germline, CDR1 is MNHNY, CDR2 SVGAGI (reference sequence). The trim removed 2 bases at V and 5 bases at J, leaving 11 bases unmatched. The CDR3 loop is CASSYVGRGIRTEAFF. In nucleotides, the CDR3 is TGTGCCAGCAGTTACGTAGGCAGGGGGATCAGGACTGAAGCTTTCTTT.

J is TRBJ2-7 and V is TRBV5-4; D gene ambiguous. This CDR3 is 13 amino acids long. Trimming took off 4 bases at V and 7 bases at J, with 15 bases between the two ends. Per the germline V gene, CDR1 is SGHNT and CDR2 is YYREEE (reference sequence). CDR3 protein: CASSPFHSREQYF. The CDR3 nucleotides read TGTGCCAGCAGCCCGTTCCATTCTCGGGAGCAGTACTTC.

The chain employs TRBV6-5 and TRBJ2-5; the match to TRBD2 covers 9 bases. The CDR3 contains 15 residues. The V gene's germline CDR1 is MNHEY and CDR2 SVGAGI. The V gene end was trimmed by 6 bases and the J gene end by 4 bases; junction bases not matched to a gene: 9. The DNA of the CDR3 is TGTGCCAGCAGCAGATATAGCGGGAGAGGAGAGACCCAGTACTTC. It yields the protein CASSRYSGRGETQYF.

The CDR3 nucleotides read TGTGCCAGCAGCATATTACCGGGGGTCGGGGAGACCCAGTACTTC. This translates into CASSILPGVGETQYF. This sequence joins TRBV7-9 and TRBJ2-5; tentative D call: TRBD2 (6 bases). The CDR3 is 15 residues long. The germline V gene has CDR1 SEHNR and CDR2 FQNEAQ (reference sequence). V was trimmed by 5 bases and J by 5 bases, leaving 18 bases between them.

This chain connects TRBV7-8 to TRBJ2-1; D is uncertain. V lost 0 bases and J lost 9, with 18 bases in between. Germline CDR1 reads SGHVS; CDR2 reads FQNEAQ. The CDR3 length is 16 residues. CDR3 in amino acids: CASSLAAVPGSAEQFF. As DNA, the CDR3 is TGTGCCAGCAGCTTAGCGGCGGTCCCGGGTTCAGCTGAGCAGTTCTTC.

V usage is TRBV7-9 and J usage is TRBJ2-7; D remains unclear. CDR1 is SEHNR, CDR2 FQNEAQ, per germline (reference sequence). The CDR3 totals 16 residues. The V gene lost 9 bases and the J gene lost 0 bases, with 21 bases spanning the gap. CDR3 sequence: CASSGPDSPISYEQYF. The CDR3 region has the DNA TGTGCCAGTTCCGGCCCCGACTCGCCGATCTCCTACGAGCAGTACTTC.

V is TRBV29-1 and J is TRBJ2-1; D unresolved. CDR1 and CDR2 from the germline V gene are SQVTM and ANQGSEA. The CDR3 contains 14 residues. Trimming removed 3 bases from V and 5 bases from J, with 14 bases in between. The CDR3 region has the DNA TGCAGCGTTGAGGGCAGCCTTTTTCACAATGAGCAGTTCTTC. Translating it yields CSVEGSLFHNEQFF.

The CDR3 nucleotides are TGCGCCAGCAGCTGGGGGAGTGGGATGAACACTGAAGCTTTCTTT. This translates into CASSWGSGMNTEAFF. The chain has TRBV5-1 and TRBJ1-1, with D tentatively TRBD1 (5 bases). There are 15 residues in the CDR3. The germline CDR1 and CDR2 sequences are SGHRS and YFSETQ. V lost 3 bases and J lost 0, with 12 bases in between.

The rearrangement links TRBV19 to TRBJ1-5; TRBD1 agrees at 8 bases. V was clipped by 6 bases and J by 5 bases; unmatched bases: 15. The CDR3 contains 17 residues. Germline V gene lookup returns CDR1 LNHDA and CDR2 SQIVND (reference sequence). CDR3 loop: CASSDVRTGTFYQPQHF. As DNA, the CDR3 is TGTGCCAGTAGCGATGTAAGGACAGGGACGTTCTATCAGCCCCAGCATTTT.